The rows below give T cell receptor beta chains drawn from one sample of a study of neurological immune-mediated disorders. MiXCR, applied by TCRdb to the 5' RACE reads, yields one record per CDR3 protein. The sample contains 57,000 or so distinct CDR3 sequences, about 8.9% of which appear only once. Sample: PBMCs. These receptor sequences come from a man aged 25 to 45 in good health. CDR3s include the opening cysteine and the closing phenylalanine or tryptophan. Each record gives: clone size, D gene, V gene, J gene, CDR3 DNA, CDR3 protein. The D gene is left open where the match is weak. Where a row states a size, it is once, few, many or the class of an expanded clone; other rows omit it.

-	-	TRBV7-9	TRBJ2-1	TGTGCCAGCAGCTCCCCCCCTTTGAGGGAAAGCTCCTACAATGAGCAGTTCTTC	CASSSPPLRESSYNEQFF
many	-	TRBV28	TRBJ2-7	TGTGCCAGCAGGGACTTTCGTATCTCCTACGAGCAGTACTTC	CASRDFRISYEQYF
few	TRBD1	TRBV5-1	TRBJ2-6	TGCGCCAGCAGCTTGGCCGGGACAGGGTCTGGGGCCAACGTCCTGACTTTC	CASSLAGTGSGANVLTF
many	TRBD1	TRBV27	TRBJ2-7	TGTGCCAGCAGTTTAGACCCCCGGGACAGCTCCTACGAGCAGTACTTC	CASSLDPRDSSYEQYF
many	TRBD1	TRBV12-3/TRBV12-4	TRBJ2-7	TGTGCCAGCAGCTCTGGGACAGGGGTTAGCGAGCAGTACTTC	CASSSGTGVSEQYF
once	-	TRBV29-1	TRBJ1-1	TGCAGCGTTGAAGGAAACACTGAAGCTTTCTTT	CSVEGNTEAFF
-	-	TRBV18	TRBJ2-3	TGTTCCAGCTCACAGAGTTTTGCGGGATCAGGCATAGATACGCAGTATTTT	CSSSQSFAGSGIDTQYF
once	TRBD2	TRBV28	TRBJ2-7	TGTGCCAGCAGTTTCGCGCGGGGAGGGGCGTTATTCTACGAGCAGTACTTC	CASSFARGGALFYEQYF
many	-	TRBV5-5	TRBJ1-2	TGTGCCAGCAGCGCCACCGGGACACCAAACTATGGCTACACCTTC	CASSATGTPNYGYTF
many	TRBD2	TRBV5-1	TRBJ2-5	TGCGCCAGCAGCTTGGTGGCGGGAGTAGTAGAGACCCAGTACTTC	CASSLVAGVVETQYF
many	-	TRBV7-2	TRBJ2-3	TGTGCCAGCAGCTTAGGAATGCCGGACCATACGCAGTATTTT	CASSLGMPDHTQYF